The T cell receptor beta chain described here comes from a study of T cell responses to AZD1222 COVID-19 vaccine. This table comes from immunoSEQ multiplex PCR, and its TCRdb copy is limited to in-frame clones, with some not included. The table has about 140,000 clones, roughly 89% seen once. Remarks on this clone: Its antigen remains unknown.

Points from the study as a whole: Baseline antibody screening turned up just a handful of seropositive AZD1222 recipients. Repertoire sampling was restricted to post-peak T cell response timepoints. White British people made up most donors, females outnumbered males, and clonal diversity was possibly underestimated. Spike was spanned by vaccine-associated CD4 TCRs, which were dominant at 160-218 and 743-854.

The clonotype comes from an adult in good health. The starting material was peripheral blood, obtained on day 0 of AZD1222 vaccination.

This CDR3 is CATSDRGGGQETQYF. The CDR3 region has the DNA TGTGCCACCAGCGACCGGGGAGGGGGGCAAGAGACCCAGTACTTC. The V and J genes are TRBV15 and TRBJ2-5; a possible D gene is TRBD2 (7 bases). Trimming left V 5 bases short and J 2 bases short, with 15 bases between. CDR3 length equals 15 residues. CDR1 is LNHNV, CDR2 YYDKDF, per germline (reference sequence). The entire variable domain, with the rest obtained from reference TRBV15 and TRBJ2-5, is as follows: DAMVIQNPRYQVTQFGKPVTLSCSQTLNHNVMYWYQQKSSQAPKLLFHYYDKDFNNEADTPDNFQSRRPNTSFCFLDIRSPGLGDTAMYLCATSDRGGGQETQYFGPGTRLLVL.